This T cell receptor (beta chain) appears in the sequencing data of a study of OX40 agonist ivuxolimab in advanced cancers. In the study overall: Ivuxolimab was a fully human IgG2 agonistic monoclonal antibody targeting the costimulatory receptor OX40 (CD134). Intravenous ivuxolimab was administered to patients every 2 weeks at six dose levels: 0.01, 0.1, 0.3, 1.5, 3 and 10 mg/kg. Among the roughly 52 dose-escalation patients, some 20 had hepatocellular carcinoma, about 15 melanoma, 9 renal cell carcinoma and 9 head and neck cancer. In the dose-escalation cohort, roughly 80% of patients were male, and the mean age was approximately 60 years, with a range of roughly 20 to 80. Prior anti-PD-1, anti-PD-L1 or anti-CTLA-4 therapy was permitted, and 40% of dose-escalation patients had received checkpoint inhibitors. Partial responses were achieved by three dose-escalation patients, of whom one had hepatocellular carcinoma and two had cutaneous melanoma. Peripheral TCRbeta sequencing was intended to test whether TCR sequence diversity was altered and clonal T-cell expansion was caused by ivuxolimab. The paper covers the monotherapy dose-escalation part of the phase I ivuxolimab trial, which included N ≈ 52 patients. The study at large found these results: In the 0.1-3.0 mg/kg groups, partial responders were among the patients with the lowest normalized peripheral clonal expansion, particularly in CD8+ T cells. Low levels of normalized T-cell clonal expansion were also seen in some patients who did not respond. The antigen specificity of the peripheral T cells that underwent clonal expansion was not determined. At doses of 0.1 to 3.0 mg/kg, clonal expansion of both CD4+ and CD8+ T cells in blood was seen between baseline and week 6. After ivuxolimab, CD8+ T cells had more expanded clones than CD4+ T cells on average.

Patients with a history of autoimmune disease or receiving systemic immunosuppression were excluded from the trial. Peripheral blood for TCR sequencing was collected from all dose cohorts at baseline, on cycle 4 day 1, and on cycle 7 day 1. Samples came from an open-label, multicenter, first-in-human phase I dose-escalation trial of ivuxolimab. Adults with locally advanced or metastatic melanoma, renal cell carcinoma, hepatocellular carcinoma or head and neck squamous cell carcinoma were enrolled in the trial. Before TCR sequencing, CD4+ T cells and CD8+ T cells were sorted from peripheral blood as separate populations. Genomic DNA was extracted from sorted cells for sequencing of the TCRbeta CDR3 region. TCRbeta CDR3 regions were sequenced using the immunoSEQ Assay. TCRdb obtained this table from immuneACCESS and retained in-frame rearrangements with V and J assigned. These tables miss some clones; where compared with another copy, unresolved V genes account for less than half of the shortfall, and the remainder is unexplained. The sample table shows about 40,000 clones, and around 80% are seen once. The leading ten clones occupy about 1.8% of the sample.

For this clone: Its antigen has not been determined. No much larger clone exists at a distance of one base, and base qualities are not known.

The germline V gene gives CDR1 as MGHRA and CDR2 as YSYEKL. V is cut by 6 bases and J by 5 bases, and the space between the germline ends is 13 bases. The CDR3 goes from the cysteine to the phenylalanine over 13 residues. Only the CDR3 portion is preserved as DNA: 39 bases, with reading frame beginning at the first base. This receptor was identified in an adult with an advanced solid tumor such as melanoma, head and neck, liver or kidney cancer. The source material was CD4+ or CD8+ T cells sorted from blood, sampled in a trial of the OX40 agonist ivuxolimab. The chain couples TRBV4-1 to TRBJ2-5, and the D gene may be TRBD1, 5 bases matching. At the DNA level, the sequence is TGCGCCAGCAGGCGTAGGGGTGGGGAGACCCAGTACTTC. This gives the protein CASRRRGGETQYF.